This passage covers 18 T cell receptor beta chains from one sample sequenced in a study of blood T cells in healthy people across ages. Sample-barcoded 5' priming and a J-beta primer mix drove a second PCR of about 7 to 11 cycles. MiXCR, applied by TCRdb to the 5' RACE reads, yields one record per CDR3 protein. The profile shows approximately 1.5 million distinct CDR3 sequences, 30% to 40% of them singletons. Input material: blood. These receptors were obtained from a woman in her 30s in good health.

The chain combines TRBV6-1 with TRBJ2-1; 8 bases match TRBD1. Germline CDR1 MNHNS, CDR2 SASEGT. J gave up 9 bases and V 8 bases, and 9 bases lay outside the gene matches. The CDR3 runs 13 residues. The CDR3 DNA sequence: TGTGCCAGCCTGGGACAGGCCGGGGGTGAGCAGTTCTTC. Encoded protein: CASLGQAGGEQFF.

Concerning this clonotype itself: A much bigger clone sits one base away, suggesting this may be a read error. The rearrangement joins TRBV15 to TRBJ2-1, with D perhaps being TRBD1 or TRBD2 (5 bases each). From germline, CDR1 is LNHNV and CDR2 YYDKDF (reference sequence). The CDR3 runs to 16 residues. CDR3 amino acids: CATSSPGRSSHNEQFF. DNA for the CDR3: TGTGCCACCAGCAGTCCGGGACGGAGCTCCCACAATGAGCAGTTCTTC.

This chain uses TRBV7-7 with TRBJ2-2; D is uncertain. Germline V lookup: CDR1 SSHAT, CDR2 FNYEAQ (reference sequence). The CDR3 sequence is 14 residues long. Trimming stripped 6 bases from V and 2 bases from J, with 10 bases between. CDR3 region: CASRITYNTGELFF. DNA for the CDR3: TGTGCCAGCAGAATAACATACAACACCGGGGAGCTGTTTTTT.

This clonotype turned up a few times. The junction does not match germline at one end; this may be a read error. The gene calls are TRBV5-6 and TRBJ2-6, with D perhaps matching TRBD1 (5 bases). This CDR3 has 15 amino acids. Germline CDR1 reads SGHDT; CDR2 reads YYEEEE. The CDR3 region is CASSPQASGANVRTF. Written as DNA, the CDR3 is TGTGCCAGCAGCCCTCAGGCCTCTGGGGCCAACGTCCGGACTTTC. The full variable domain, its missing parts supplied by reference TRBV5-6 and TRBJ2-6, is DAGVTQSPTHLIKTRGQQVTLRCSPKSGHDTVSWYQQALGQGPQFIFQYYEEEERQRGNFPDRFSGHQFPNYSSELNVNALLLGDSALYLCASSPQASGANVRTFGAGSRLTVL.

This chain links TRBV7-9 with TRBJ1-6; 9 positions match TRBD1. From germline, CDR1 is SEHNR and CDR2 FQNEAQ (reference sequence). CDR3 length: 15 residues. J lost 9 bases, V lost 5 bases, and 8 bases had no gene match. The CDR3: CASSSLQGASSPLHF. The CDR3 DNA reads TGTGCCAGCAGCAGCCTACAGGGGGCGAGTTCACCCCTCCACTTT.

To note about this clonotype: This may arise from a read error, as a much more abundant clone is one base away. This chain connects TRBV29-1 to TRBJ1-1, with a weak D call TRBD1 (5 bases). The CDR3 totals 12 residues. The germline V gene encodes CDR1 SQVTM and CDR2 ANQGSEA. The CDR3 is CGVARANTEAFF. The CDR3 DNA follows: TGCGGCGTTGCCAGGGCGAACACTGAAGCTTTCTTT.

This chain links TRBV12-3 or TRBV12-4 with TRBJ1-1, with TRBD1 matching 9 bases. The CDR3 has 14 residues. V lost 4 bases and J lost 4; bases outside the gene matches: 4. Here the CDR3 DNA reads TGTGCCAGCAGTTGGGACAGGGCGGGCACTGAAGCTTTCTTT. Translation gives CASSWDRAGTEAFF.

V and J are TRBV10-2 and TRBJ2-6, with D unclear. The germline V gene encodes CDR1 WSHSY and CDR2 SAAADI. Trimming cost V 4 bases and J 0 bases, with 13 bases left between them. The CDR3 is 17 amino acids. This chain's CDR3 is CASSGATPLSGANVLTF. CDR3 DNA: TGCGCCAGCAGTGGAGCTACACCTCTCTCTGGGGCCAACGTCCTGACTTTC.

This clonotype came up a few times. This chain connects TRBV5-1 to TRBJ2-3, with TRBD2 identical over 7 bases. With V trimmed by 6 bases and J by 1 base, 5 bases remained unmatched. CDR3 length equals 14 residues. Germline CDR1 and CDR2: SGHRS and YFSETQ. The CDR3 nucleotides read TGCGCCAGCACGCCTAGCGGACGCACAGATACGCAGTATTTT. Its translation: CASTPSGRTDTQYF. The variable domain in full, completed from reference TRBV5-1 and TRBJ2-3, reads KAGVTQTPRYLIKTRGQQVTLSCSPISGHRSVSWYQQTPGQGLQFLFEYFSETQRNKGNFPGRFSGRQFSNSRSEMNVSTLELGDSALYLCASTPSGRTDTQYFGPGTRLTVL.

Note on this clonotype: The germline gene is not matched at one end of the junction; a read error may be the cause. The chain uses TRBV10-3 and TRBJ2-5; possibly TRBD2 for D (6 bases). TRBJ2-7 explains the end of the DNA better; the J call may be wrong. In germline, CDR1 is ENHRY, CDR2 SYGVKD. The CDR3 has 15 amino acids. In DNA, the CDR3 is TGTGTCATCAGGACCCCGGTTAGCGGTTCCTACGAGCAGTACTTC. Amino acids: CVIRTPVSGSYEQYF.

This clonotype was detected many times. J is TRBJ2-3 and V is TRBV10-3; 12 bases are shared with TRBD2. CDR1 ENHRY and CDR2 SYGVKD come from the germline V gene. The CDR3 has 15 residues. V gave up 6 bases and J gave up 5 bases; unmatched junction bases: 6. The CDR3 sequence: CAISSLLAGGDTQYF. CDR3 bases: TGTGCCATCAGCAGCCTACTAGCGGGAGGAGATACGCAGTATTTT.

This clonotype was observed a few times. This rearrangement joins TRBV7-9 to TRBJ2-7; 7 bases match TRBD1. Germline V lookup: CDR1 SEHNR, CDR2 FQNEAQ (reference sequence). CDR3 size: 16 residues. V gave up 6 bases and J gave up 0 bases; unmatched junction bases: 11. The CDR3 region has the DNA TGTGCCAGCAGAGCAGGGGGTGGGCCGAGCTCCTACGAGCAGTACTTC. It encodes CASRAGGGPSSYEQYF.

This clonotype was recorded a few times. The DNA of the CDR3 is TGTGCCAGCAGAGACGACGGCATTTCGAACACTGAAGCTTTCTTT. Its protein is CASRDDGISNTEAFF. V and J are TRBV2 and TRBJ1-1, with unresolved D. V was shortened by 6 bases and J by 1 base, with 15 bases between the two germline ends. Germline CDR1 is SNHLY and CDR2 is FYNNEI. The CDR3 is made up of 15 amino acids.

Only a few counts were recorded for this clonotype. This chain links TRBV7-2 with TRBJ2-4, with 8 bases aligning to TRBD2. Germline values: CDR1 SGHTA, CDR2 FQGNSA. There are 16 residues in the CDR3. Unmatched junction bases numbered 4, after V lost 1 base and J lost 2 bases. CDR3 coding DNA: TGTGCCAGCAGCTTAGTAGCTAGCGGGTCCAAAAACATTCAGTACTTC. It translates to CASSLVASGSKNIQYF. Full variable domain (rest looked up from reference TRBV7-2 and TRBJ2-4): GAGVSQSPSNKVTEKGKDVELRCDPISGHTALYWYRQSLGQGLEFLIYFQGNSAPDKSGLPSDRFSAERTGGSVSTLTIQRTQQEDSAVYLCASSLVASGSKNIQYFGAGTRLSVL.

This clonotype appeared a few times. This chain joins TRBV29-1 and TRBJ2-1, with D uncertain. V was pared by 5 bases and J by 2 bases, with 16 bases between. The CDR3 is 15 amino acids. Germline CDR1 SQVTM, CDR2 ANQGSEA. The CDR3 loop reads CSVRPDSQPYNEQFF. Written as DNA, the CDR3 is TGCAGCGTTAGACCCGACTCCCAGCCCTACAATGAGCAGTTCTTC.

The V gene is TRBV20-1, the J gene TRBJ2-1; 7 positions match TRBD1. J was trimmed by 15 bases and V by 1 base; bases with no gene match: 12. Looked up from germline, CDR1 is DFQATT and CDR2 is SNEGSKA (reference sequence). The CDR3 is 13 amino acids. This CDR3 reads CSARGISGGGPFF. As DNA, the CDR3 is TGCAGTGCTAGAGGCATCTCAGGGGGTGGTCCGTTCTTC.

The chain recombines TRBV2 with TRBJ1-5; the match to TRBD1 covers 8 bases. V shed 6 bases and J 2 bases; nucleotides not matched to a gene: 3. CDR1 and CDR2 from the germline V gene are SNHLY and FYNNEI. CDR3 size: 14 residues. The DNA of the CDR3 is TGTGCCAGCAGGGACAGGGAAGGCAATCAGCCCCAGCATTTT. Residues: CASRDREGNQPQHF. The whole variable domain, remainder taken from reference TRBV2 and TRBJ1-5, is EPEVTQTPSHQVTQMGQEVILRCVPISNHLYFYWYRQILGQKVEFLVSFYNNEISEKSEIFDDQFSVERPDGSNFTLKIRSTKLEDSAMYFCASRDREGNQPQHFGDGTRLSIL.

This clonotype has at least ten counts. This sequence joins TRBV20-1 and TRBJ1-2, with D maybe TRBD1 (5 bases). The germline V gene has CDR1 DFQATT and CDR2 SNEGSKA (reference sequence). The length of the CDR3 is 11 residues. The CDR3 region is CSARGGYGYTF. The CDR3 nucleotides are TGCAGCGCGAGGGGCGGCTATGGCTACACCTTC.